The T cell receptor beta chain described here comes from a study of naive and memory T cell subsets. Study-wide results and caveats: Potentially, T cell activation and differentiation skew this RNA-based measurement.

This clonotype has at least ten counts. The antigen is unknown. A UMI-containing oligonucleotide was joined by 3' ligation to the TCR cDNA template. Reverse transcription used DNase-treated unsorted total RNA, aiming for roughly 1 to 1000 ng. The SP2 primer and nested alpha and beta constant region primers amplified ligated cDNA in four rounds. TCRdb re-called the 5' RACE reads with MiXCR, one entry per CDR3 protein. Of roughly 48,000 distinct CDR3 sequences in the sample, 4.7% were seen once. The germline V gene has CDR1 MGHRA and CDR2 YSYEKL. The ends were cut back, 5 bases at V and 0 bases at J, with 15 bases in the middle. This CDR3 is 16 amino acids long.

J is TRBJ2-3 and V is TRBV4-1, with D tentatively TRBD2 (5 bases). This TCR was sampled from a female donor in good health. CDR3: CASSYRTGISTDTQYF. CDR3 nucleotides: TGCGCCAGCAGCTACCGGACGGGGATTAGCACAGATACGCAGTATTTT.